What follows are 2 T cell receptor beta chains derived from one specimen sequenced in a study of regulatory T cells in long-lasting Graves disease. Time point given: newly diagnosed GD, antithyroid drugs for less than 3 months. There was RNA extracted from PBMCs, and the TCR library was made from it. Arm-PCR of CDR3 regions with iRepertoire HTBI primers generated TCR beta libraries. One entry per CDR3 protein results from TCRdb running MiXCR on the multiplex PCR reads. The sample contains around 450,000 distinct CDR3 sequences, approximately 16% of which appear only once. These sequences were also reported in another study, on T cells in Graves' hyperthyroidism and ophthalmopathy.

Sequencing was performed on peripheral blood mononuclear cells (PBMCs), taken at new diagnosis, from a patient treated with antithyroid drugs. Receptors were obtained from a woman aged 40 to 50 with Graves disease.

This clonotype appeared many times. The V and J genes are TRBV25-1 and TRBJ1-6, with a tentative D call TRBD1 (5 bases). The germline V and J ends were trimmed by 1 base and 8 bases, with 12 bases remaining between them. Germline values: CDR1 MGHDK, CDR2 SYGVNS. The CDR3 covers 15 residues. This chain's CDR3 is CASSEWGVGDSPLHF. The DNA of the CDR3 is TGTGCCAGCAGTGAATGGGGGGTCGGTGATTCACCCCTCCACTTT. The variable domain in full, completed from reference TRBV25-1 and TRBJ1-6, reads EADIYQTPRYLVIGTGKKITLECSQTMGHDKMYWYQQDPGMELHLIHYSYGVNSTEKGDLSSESTVSRIRTEHFPLTLESARPSHTSQYLCASSEWGVGDSPLHFGNGTRLTVT.

This clonotype was counted ten times or more. This chain connects TRBV27 to TRBJ2-7; D is ambiguous. The CDR3 runs 14 residues. Trimming stripped 5 bases from V and 3 bases from J, with 14 bases between. Germline V gene sequence: CDR1 MNHEY, CDR2 SMNVEV (reference sequence). The CDR3 spells CASSTLGKGYEQYF. For the CDR3, the DNA is TGTGCCAGCAGTACCCTGGGCAAAGGCTACGAGCAGTACTTC.